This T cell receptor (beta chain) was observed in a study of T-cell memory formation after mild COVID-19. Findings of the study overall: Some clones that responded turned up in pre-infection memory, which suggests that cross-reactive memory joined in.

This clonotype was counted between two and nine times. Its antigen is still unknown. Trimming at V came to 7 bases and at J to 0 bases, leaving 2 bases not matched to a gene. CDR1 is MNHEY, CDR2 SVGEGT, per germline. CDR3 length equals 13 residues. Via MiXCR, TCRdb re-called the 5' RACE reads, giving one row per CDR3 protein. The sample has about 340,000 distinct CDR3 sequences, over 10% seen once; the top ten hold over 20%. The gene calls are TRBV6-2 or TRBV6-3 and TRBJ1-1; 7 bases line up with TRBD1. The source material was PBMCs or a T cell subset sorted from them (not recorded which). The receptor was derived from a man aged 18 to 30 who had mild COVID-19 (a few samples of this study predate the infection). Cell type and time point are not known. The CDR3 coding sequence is TGTGCCAGCAACGACAGGGTGAACACTGAAGCTTTCTTT. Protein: CASNDRVNTEAFF.